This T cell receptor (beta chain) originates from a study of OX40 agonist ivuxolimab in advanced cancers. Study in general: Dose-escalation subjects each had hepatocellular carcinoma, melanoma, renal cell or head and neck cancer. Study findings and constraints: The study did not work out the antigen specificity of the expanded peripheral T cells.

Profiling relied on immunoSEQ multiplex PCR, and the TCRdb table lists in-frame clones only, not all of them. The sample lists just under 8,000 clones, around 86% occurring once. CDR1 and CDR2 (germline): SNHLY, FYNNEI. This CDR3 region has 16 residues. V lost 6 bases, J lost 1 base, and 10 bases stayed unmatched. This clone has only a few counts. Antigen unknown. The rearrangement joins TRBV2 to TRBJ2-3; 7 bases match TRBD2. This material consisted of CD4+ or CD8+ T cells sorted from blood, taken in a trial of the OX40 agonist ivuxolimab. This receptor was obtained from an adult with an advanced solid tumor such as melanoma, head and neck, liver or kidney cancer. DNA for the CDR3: TGTGCCAGCAGAGCCACGGGACTATTCCGCACAGATACGCAGTATTTT. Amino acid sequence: CASRATGLFRTDTQYF. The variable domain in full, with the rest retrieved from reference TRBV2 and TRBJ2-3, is EPEVTQTPSHQVTQMGQEVILRCVPISNHLYFYWYRQILGQKVEFLVSFYNNEISEKSEIFDDQFSVERPDGSNFTLKIRSTKLEDSAMYFCASRATGLFRTDTQYFGPGTRLTVL.